The clone carrying this T cell receptor (beta chain) has just a few counts. Antigen: not known. It was with 60 Vbeta and 13 Jbeta primers that the PCR ran. The table came from immunoSEQ multiplex PCR; TCRdb's copy has only in-frame clones and leaves some out. The table records around 110,000 clones, around a tenth of them present only once. The data stem from a study of cytomegalovirus exposure and HLA in healthy donors. Study findings and constraints: An analysis done earlier found most TCR beta V segments productive about 87% or about 30% of the time.

Germline V lookup: CDR1 MDHEN, CDR2 SYDVKM. The CDR3 consists of 15 residues. Trimming pared 5 bases from V and 8 bases from J, leaving 18 bases between. Sample: PBMCs. The TCR sequence derives from a man aged 25-45 years in good health and CMV-seronegative. The genes are TRBV28 and TRBJ1-4; D may be TRBD1 (6 bases). The CDR3 spells CASSARWPRGEKLFF. CDR3 bases: TGTGCCAGCAGTGCACGTTGGCCAAGGGGGGAAAAACTGTTTTTT.